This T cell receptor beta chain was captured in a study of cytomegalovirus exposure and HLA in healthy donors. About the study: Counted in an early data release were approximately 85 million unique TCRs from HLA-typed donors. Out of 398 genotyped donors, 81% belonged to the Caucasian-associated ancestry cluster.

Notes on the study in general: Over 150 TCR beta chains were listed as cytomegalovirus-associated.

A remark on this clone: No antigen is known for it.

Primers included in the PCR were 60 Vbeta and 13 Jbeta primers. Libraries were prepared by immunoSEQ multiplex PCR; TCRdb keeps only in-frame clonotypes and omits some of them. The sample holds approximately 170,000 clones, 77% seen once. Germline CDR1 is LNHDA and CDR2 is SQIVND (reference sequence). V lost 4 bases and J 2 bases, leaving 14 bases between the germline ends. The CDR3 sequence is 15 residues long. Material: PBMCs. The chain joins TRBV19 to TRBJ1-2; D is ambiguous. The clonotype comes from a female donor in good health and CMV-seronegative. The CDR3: CASSTRRAPNYGYTF. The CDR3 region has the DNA TGTGCCAGTAGTACCAGGAGGGCCCCAAACTATGGCTACACCTTC.